Listed below are T cell receptor beta chains from one sample, sequenced in a study of T-cell memory formation after mild COVID-19. TCRdb itself ran the 5' RACE reads through MiXCR, one entry per CDR3 protein. This sample yields 300,000 to 400,000 distinct CDR3 sequences, of which around 21% are seen a single time; around 12% belongs to the top ten. Sequencing input: PBMCs or a T cell subset sorted from them (not recorded which). The source of these receptors is an adult woman who had mild COVID-19 (a few samples of this study predate the infection). Cell type and time point are not known. The CDR3 runs from the conserved cysteine through the conserved F or W. A D gene is named only where the DNA matches it firmly. A clone size is listed for some rows: how often the clone was seen (once, few, many), or a class if it is expanded.

j_call cdr3_length d_call clone_size v_call cdr3_nt cdr3_aa
TRBJ2-1 15 TRBD2 many TRBV12-3/TRBV12-4 TGTGCCAGCAGACTCGGGTCCGGGGAGGGCAATGAGCAGTTCTTC CASRLGSGEGNEQFF
TRBJ2-7 14 TRBD1 few TRBV18 TGTGCCAGCTCACGCGGACAGGATCCCTACGAGCAGTACTTC CASSRGQDPYEQYF
TRBJ2-2 13 NA few TRBV18 TGTGCCAGCTCCGGGTTGAACACCGGGGAGCTGTTTTTT CASSGLNTGELFF
TRBJ2-7 14 NA NA TRBV11-2 TGTGCCAGCAGCCCAGGGGTACAGTCCTACGAGCAGTACTTC CASSPGVQSYEQYF
TRBJ2-1 14 TRBD1 NA TRBV5-1 TGCGCCAGCAGCTTTGGACAGGGTAACAATGAGCAGTTCTTC CASSFGQGNNEQFF
TRBJ1-1 14 NA NA TRBV5-1 TGCGCCAGCAGCTTGAAAGGAAGACAGGATGAAGCTTTCTTT CASSLKGRQDEAFF
TRBJ2-2 11 NA few TRBV27 TGTGCCAGCTTCTATGGGGGACGGCTGTTTTTT CASFYGGRLFF
TRBJ2-3 15 NA few TRBV24-1 TGTGCCACCAGTGATTCTAGGGGAAGCAGGCATACGCAGTATTTT CATSDSRGSRHTQYF
TRBJ2-1 15 NA few TRBV24-1 TGTGCTACCAGTGAAATCGGGACCCCATACAATGAGCAGTTCTTC CATSEIGTPYNEQFF
TRBJ1-2 12 NA many TRBV7-9 TGTGCCAGCAACTTAGACACAGTTGACTACACCTTC CASNLDTVDYTF
TRBJ2-7 16 NA NA TRBV30 TGTGCCTGGAGTGTATCGTTCGGACAGCAGATGTACGAGCAGTACTTC CAWSVSFGQQMYEQYF
TRBJ2-7 18 TRBD2 few TRBV7-2 TGTGCCAGCAGCGCCAATTACCGCAGGACTAGCGGCGCCTACGAGCAGTACTTC CASSANYRRTSGAYEQYF
TRBJ2-7 13 NA once TRBV6-2/TRBV6-3 TGTGCCAGCAAAGGAGGGAACAGGTACGAGCAGTACTTC CASKGGNRYEQYF
TRBJ2-1 14 TRBD2 NA TRBV29-1 TGCAGCGTTGCGGGCCAGCGGGGGCCGAATGAGCAGTTCTTC CSVAGQRGPNEQFF
TRBJ2-3 16 TRBD2 NA TRBV11-3 TGTGCCAGCAGCTTCCCAGTAGCGGGAGGGCCAGATACGCAGTATTTT CASSFPVAGGPDTQYF
TRBJ1-6 15 NA NA TRBV3-1 TGTGCCAGCAGCGACAGGAGCCAGCGGGGTTCACCCCTCCACTTT CASSDRSQRGSPLHF